The sequence of this T cell receptor beta chain was determined in a study of T-cell reconstitution after alpha-beta-depleted transplantation in children. Study-level points and caveats: Newly generated T cells supplied most T-cell counts and diversity one year post-transplant.

Note on this clonotype: The antigen remains unidentified.

V lost 10 bases and J lost 3; bases outside the gene matches: 18. This CDR3 has 16 amino acids. The germline gives CDR1 ENHRY, CDR2 SYGVKD. Library preparation (for TCRbeta) was performed with unique molecular identifiers. Using its own MiXCR run on the PCR reads, TCRdb lists one record per CDR3 protein. This sample has some 600,000 distinct CDR3 sequences, with 13% found just once. This sample comprised PBMCs, mostly from graft donor cells, obtained 360 days after TCRalphabeta/CD19-depleted stem cell transplant. This clonotype was sampled from a male patient between 5 and 17 years old who had a stem cell transplant for acute myeloid leukemia, so the T cells may come from the graft donor. The chain links TRBV10-3 to TRBJ2-7; 7 bases are a match to TRBD2. The DNA for the CDR3 is TGTGCCACCCTTACGATAAGCGGGGAGGGTAGCTACGAGCAGTACTTC. Translated, it gives CATLTISGEGSYEQYF.